This T cell receptor beta chain was sequenced during a study of cytomegalovirus exposure and HLA in healthy donors. On this clone itself: As yet, its antigen is unknown. Germline and junction disagree at one end, which may indicate a read error. This specimen includes other DNA sequences encoding the same CDR3.

Study results and limitations: Immune exposure information available was restricted to CMV serostatus. Using the classifier, cytomegalovirus status was reportedly diagnosed with high specificity and sensitivity. 87-base-pair reads could not separate some V segments, including TRBV6-2 and TRBV6-3.

There are 17 residues in the CDR3. Germline-derived CDR1 and CDR2 are MDHEN and SYDVKM. This PCR relied on a set of 60 Vbeta primers and 13 Jbeta primers. Only in-frame clones appear in the TCRdb table, and some are missing; sequencing was by immunoSEQ multiplex PCR. The sample includes around 150,000 clones, about 81% of them seen just once. The material sequenced was PBMCs. This sequence joins TRBV28 and TRBJ2-3; 9 nucleotides align to TRBD2. The receptor comes from a woman aged 18-29 years in good health and CMV-seronegative. CDR3: CASSFRAAGGPADTQYF. The DNA of the CDR3 is TGTGCCAGTAGTTTTCGCGCAGCGGGAGGTCCGGCAGATACGCAGTATTTT.